A selection of T cell receptor beta chains follows, all from one sample in a study of cytomegalovirus exposure and HLA in healthy donors. Assay: immunoSEQ multiplex PCR; the TCRdb copy retains only in-frame clones and omits some. The sample has over 150,000 clones; 82% are singletons. Sample: PBMCs. The receptors come from a boy aged 2 to 9 in good health and CMV-seronegative. Both conserved end residues are part of each CDR3. D genes are given only for firm matches. Not every row has a clone size; where given, it reads once, few, many or a size class.

>.|.|TRBJ2-5|TRBV7-8
TGTGCCAGCAGCTTGAGGGGGCAAGAGACCCAGTACTTC
CASSLRGQETQYF
>TRBD2|.|TRBJ2-7|TRBV14
TGTGCCAGCAGCCAAGTAGGACTAGCGGGGGTCTCCTACGAGCAGTACTTC
CASSQVGLAGVSYEQYF
>TRBD1|.|TRBJ2-5|TRBV5-4
TGTGCCTTTGGACAGGCCCAAGAGACCCAGTACTTC
CAFGQAQETQYF
>TRBD2|.|TRBJ2-3|TRBV7-2
TGTGCCAGCAGCCCATTACTAGCGGCGTACACAGATACGCAGTATTTT
CASSPLLAAYTDTQYF
>TRBD2|.|TRBJ2-3|TRBV18
TGTGCCAGCTCGGATGGCGGGGGGCCGGCAGATACGCAGTATTTT
CASSDGGGPADTQYF
>.|.|TRBJ2-3|TRBV4-3
TGCGCCAGCAGCCAGCGACCGGGCGGGTTGGGAACAGATACGCAGTATTTT
CASSQRPGGLGTDTQYF
>.|.|TRBJ1-1|TRBV18
TGTGCCAGCTCACGCGGGGTTCCCTCTGAAGCTTTCTTT
CASSRGVPSEAFF
>.|.|TRBJ1-2|TRBV21-1
TGTGCCAGCCGAGCCAGGGGGCGCGGGAATGGCTACACCTTC
CASRARGRGNGYTF
>.|.|TRBJ2-5|TRBV19
TGTGCCAGTAGCGATCCGGGACTGCAAGAGACCCAGTACTTC
CASSDPGLQETQYF
>TRBD1|.|TRBJ2-5|TRBV9
TGTGCCAGCAGCGTTACAGGGGGACGACAAGAGACCCAGTACTTC
CASSVTGGRQETQYF
>.|.|TRBJ2-2|TRBV4-1
TGCGCCAGCAGCCAGCCCGCCGCGGTGGTATCCGGGGAGCTGTTTTTT
CASSQPAAVVSGELFF
>.|.|TRBJ2-5|TRBV7-8
TGTGCCAGCAGCTTAGGACTCGGGGAGACCCAGTACTTC
CASSLGLGETQYF
>.|.|TRBJ2-4|TRBV6-5
TGTGCCAGCAGTCCCGGGACAAGACAACGCATTCAGTACTTC
CASSPGTRQRIQYF
>.|.|TRBJ2-2|TRBV1
TGCACCAGCAGCCACGGAACGGGACTAGCGGAGAACACCGGGGAGCTGTTTTTT
CTSSHGTGLAENTGELFF
>TRBD2|.|TRBJ2-1|TRBV5-4
TGTGCCAGCAGCTTAGGGTGGGGACTAGCAGCCTATGAGCAGTTCTTC
CASSLGWGLAAYEQFF
>.|.|TRBJ1-6|TRBV7-2
TGTGCCAGCAGCTTCGTGGGGCTCTATAATTCACCCCTCCACTTT
CASSFVGLYNSPLHF
>.|.|TRBJ2-7|TRBV4-2
TGTGCCAGCAGCCAAGAACCTAGGTTTGACGAGCAGTACTTC
CASSQEPRFDEQYF
>.|.|TRBJ1-1|TRBV5-6
TGTGCCAGCAGCGAGGCAACAGGGTTACGGACTGAAGCTTTCTTT
CASSEATGLRTEAFF
>.|.|TRBJ1-2|TRBV5-1
TGCGCCAGCAGCTTGGAGCCGGGATCGCTCCCCTATGGCTACACCTTC
CASSLEPGSLPYGYTF
>.|.|TRBJ2-2|TRBV15
TGTGCCACCAGCAGAGACCCAGAGGGTGACACCGGGGAGCTGTTTTTT
CATSRDPEGDTGELFF
>.|once|TRBJ1-3|TRBV7-8
TGTGCCAGCAGCCGCTACCGCTCTGGAAACACCATATATTTT
CASSRYRSGNTIYF
>TRBD1|.|TRBJ2-3|TRBV5-4
TGTGCCAGCATGCTGAGGGGGCCCTCCACAGATACGCAGTATTTT
CASMLRGPSTDTQYF
>TRBD1|.|TRBJ2-7|TRBV7-2
TGTGCCAGCAGCTTATACGTTGGGACAGCGACGTGGGAGGAGCAGTACTTC
CASSLYVGTATWEEQYF
>TRBD1|.|TRBJ1-2|TRBV19
TGTGCCAGTAGTACCAGACCCGGGACAGGGGTCTATGGCTACACCTTC
CASSTRPGTGVYGYTF
>.|.|TRBJ2-3|TRBV5-1
TGCGCCAGCAGCTTGGGGACTTTTAGCACAGATACGCAGTATTTT
CASSLGTFSTDTQYF
>TRBD1|.|TRBJ1-1|TRBV10-3
TGTGCCATCACCACGACAGGGGGCGAAGCTTTCTTT
CAITTTGGEAFF
>TRBD1|.|TRBJ1-3|TRBV14
TGTGCCAGCAGCCCCGGACAGGGGGGAAACACCATATATTTT
CASSPGQGGNTIYF
>.|few|TRBJ2-5|TRBV30
TGTGCCTGGAGCTTTGGGCCAGTCCAAGAGACCCAGTACTTC
CAWSFGPVQETQYF
>TRBD1|.|TRBJ1-2|TRBV7-9
TGTTCCAGCAGCTTTTCCCGGCAGGGGGCCGCGGGCTACACCTTC
CSSSFSRQGAAGYTF
>.|.|TRBJ2-3|TRBV29-1
TGCAGCGCCGGAGGGGGGGCGCAAGGCAGAACAGATACGCAGTATTTT
CSAGGGAQGRTDTQYF
>.|.|TRBJ1-1|TRBV27
TGTGCCAGCAGTTTTTACGGGGAAGCTTTCTTT
CASSFYGEAFF
>.|.|TRBJ1-3|TRBV19
TGTGCCAGTATGGGCGCCGCTGGCACCATATATTTT
CASMGAAGTIYF
>TRBD1|.|TRBJ2-7|TRBV7-8
TGTGCCAGCAGCTTAGCGGTGGACAGGGGCGGCTACGAGCAGTACTTC
CASSLAVDRGGYEQYF
>TRBD2|.|TRBJ2-5|TRBV4-3
TGCGCCAGCAGCCAGGGACTAGCGGGGGGGAAGGAGACCCAGTACTTC
CASSQGLAGGKETQYF
>.|.|TRBJ2-7|TRBV19
TGTGCCAGTAGTATGGGGAGGGGGGGAGTCTACGAGCAGTACTTC
CASSMGRGGVYEQYF
>.|.|TRBJ1-1|TRBV4-1
TGCGCCAGCAGCCAAGACGTGGGACACACCTACACTGAAGCTTTCTTT
CASSQDVGHTYTEAFF
>TRBD2|.|TRBJ2-7|TRBV7-9
TGTGCCAGCAGCTTAGCCCCCCTAGCGGGGGGGCCGCCTTCCTACGAGCAGTACTTC
CASSLAPLAGGPPSYEQYF
>TRBD1|.|TRBJ1-6|TRBV7-8
TGTGCCAGCAGCTTAGCGTCAGGGGGCGGGAATTCACCCCTCCACTTT
CASSLASGGGNSPLHF
>.|few|TRBJ1-3|TRBV7-9
TGTGCCAGCAGCCCCCGCCGGGAGAGAAGCTCTGGAAACACCATATATTTT
CASSPRRERSSGNTIYF
>.|.|TRBJ1-3|TRBV18
TGTGCCAGCTCAAGATCCGCGAATATCGACTCTGGAAACACCATATATTTT
CASSRSANIDSGNTIYF
>.|.|TRBJ2-7|TRBV9
TGTGCCAGCAGCGTGAGGGAGGCAGCATCTTACTACGAGCAGTACTTC
CASSVREAASYYEQYF
>.|.|TRBJ2-3|TRBV7-2
TGTGCCAGCAGCCTCAGTGCGGCAGATACGCAGTATTTT
CASSLSAADTQYF
>.|.|TRBJ1-6|TRBV4-3
TGCGCCAGCAGCCACGTGGGGGGGAGCAATTCACCCCTCCACTTT
CASSHVGGSNSPLHF
>.|.|TRBJ1-2|TRBV20-1
TGCAGTGCTAGAGATCTACGGGGCTACACCTTC
CSARDLRGYTF
>.|.|TRBJ2-5|TRBV5-1
TGCGCCAGCAGCCAGTACCAAGAGACCCAGTACTTC
CASSQYQETQYF
>.|.|TRBJ2-7|TRBV7-2
TGTGCCAGCAGCTTAGCGGGGTACAGGGACGAGCAGTACTTC
CASSLAGYRDEQYF
>.|once|TRBJ2-3|TRBV29-1
TGCAGCATGGAACAGTCCGATACGCAGTATTTT
CSMEQSDTQYF
>TRBD2|.|TRBJ2-2|TRBV5-4
TGTGCCAGCAGCCCTCGGGGGGGCGCAGGGGCCGGGGAGCTGTTTTTT
CASSPRGGAGAGELFF
>.|.|TRBJ2-5|TRBV4-1
TGCGCCAGCAGCCAAGATCCAGAAGAGACCCAGTACTTC
CASSQDPEETQYF
>.|.|TRBJ2-7|TRBV10-3
TGTGCCATCAGTGATTGGGTGAGCAGGGGACCCTACGAGCAGTACTTC
CAISDWVSRGPYEQYF
>.|few|TRBJ1-2|TRBV5-6
TGTGCCAGCAGCTTGGTCCCAGGTCCTTATGGCTACACCTTC
CASSLVPGPYGYTF
>.|.|TRBJ1-1|TRBV5-6
TGTGCCAGCAGCTCCTCCGGGGGACTTGGAGCTTTCTTT
CASSSSGGLGAFF
>TRBD1|.|TRBJ2-5|TRBV6-1
TGTGCCAGCAGTGTACTCGGCGGGACAGGGGATTTAGAGACCCAGTACTTC
CASSVLGGTGDLETQYF
>.|.|TRBJ2-7|TRBV6-5
TGTGCCAGCAGTTACTCGCCGGTTAGCTACGAGCAGTACTTC
CASSYSPVSYEQYF
>.|.|TRBJ2-2|TRBV7-2
TGTGCCAGCAGCTTACATAGTTCGGGAACCGGGGAGCTGTTTTTT
CASSLHSSGTGELFF
>.|.|TRBJ1-2|TRBV4-3
TGCGCCAGCAGCGAAGCAGGCGGGATTGGGTATGGCTACACCTTC
CASSEAGGIGYGYTF
>TRBD1|.|TRBJ1-2|TRBV5-4
TGTGCCAGCAGCTTCGGACAGGGACACTATGGCTACACCTTC
CASSFGQGHYGYTF
>TRBD1|.|TRBJ2-3|TRBV10-3
TGTGCCAGGTTGGGACAGGGGAAAGATACGCAGTATTTT
CARLGQGKDTQYF
>TRBD2|.|TRBJ2-7|TRBV18
TGTGCCAGCTCACAAAAGGGACTAGCGGGCTCCTACGAGCAGTACTTC
CASSQKGLAGSYEQYF
>.|.|TRBJ2-7|TRBV4-1
TGCGCCAGCAGCCAAGTGGCAGGGCTTATAGGGCAGTACTTC
CASSQVAGLIGQYF